This T cell receptor beta chain was identified during a study of blood T cell repertoires in COVID-19. Background on the study: T cells, B-cell-depleted T cells, or PBMCs supplied cDNA or gDNA.

Profiled with immunoSEQ multiplex PCR; TCRdb holds only in-frame clones, not every one. The sample includes about 44,000 clones, roughly 90% of them seen just once. The germline V gene has CDR1 MNHEY and CDR2 SVGAGI. Deletions cut 7 bases from V and 0 bases from J, with 13 bases between. This CDR3 has 15 residues. The rearrangement links TRBV6-5 to TRBJ1-3; possibly TRBD1 for D (6 bases). Sequences were obtained from peripheral blood. This sequence originates from a human donor in a cohort sampled during active COVID-19. CDR3 in amino acids: CASNSGQLSGNTIYF. Written as DNA, the CDR3 is TGTGCCAGCAACTCGGGACAACTCTCTGGAAACACCATATATTTT.